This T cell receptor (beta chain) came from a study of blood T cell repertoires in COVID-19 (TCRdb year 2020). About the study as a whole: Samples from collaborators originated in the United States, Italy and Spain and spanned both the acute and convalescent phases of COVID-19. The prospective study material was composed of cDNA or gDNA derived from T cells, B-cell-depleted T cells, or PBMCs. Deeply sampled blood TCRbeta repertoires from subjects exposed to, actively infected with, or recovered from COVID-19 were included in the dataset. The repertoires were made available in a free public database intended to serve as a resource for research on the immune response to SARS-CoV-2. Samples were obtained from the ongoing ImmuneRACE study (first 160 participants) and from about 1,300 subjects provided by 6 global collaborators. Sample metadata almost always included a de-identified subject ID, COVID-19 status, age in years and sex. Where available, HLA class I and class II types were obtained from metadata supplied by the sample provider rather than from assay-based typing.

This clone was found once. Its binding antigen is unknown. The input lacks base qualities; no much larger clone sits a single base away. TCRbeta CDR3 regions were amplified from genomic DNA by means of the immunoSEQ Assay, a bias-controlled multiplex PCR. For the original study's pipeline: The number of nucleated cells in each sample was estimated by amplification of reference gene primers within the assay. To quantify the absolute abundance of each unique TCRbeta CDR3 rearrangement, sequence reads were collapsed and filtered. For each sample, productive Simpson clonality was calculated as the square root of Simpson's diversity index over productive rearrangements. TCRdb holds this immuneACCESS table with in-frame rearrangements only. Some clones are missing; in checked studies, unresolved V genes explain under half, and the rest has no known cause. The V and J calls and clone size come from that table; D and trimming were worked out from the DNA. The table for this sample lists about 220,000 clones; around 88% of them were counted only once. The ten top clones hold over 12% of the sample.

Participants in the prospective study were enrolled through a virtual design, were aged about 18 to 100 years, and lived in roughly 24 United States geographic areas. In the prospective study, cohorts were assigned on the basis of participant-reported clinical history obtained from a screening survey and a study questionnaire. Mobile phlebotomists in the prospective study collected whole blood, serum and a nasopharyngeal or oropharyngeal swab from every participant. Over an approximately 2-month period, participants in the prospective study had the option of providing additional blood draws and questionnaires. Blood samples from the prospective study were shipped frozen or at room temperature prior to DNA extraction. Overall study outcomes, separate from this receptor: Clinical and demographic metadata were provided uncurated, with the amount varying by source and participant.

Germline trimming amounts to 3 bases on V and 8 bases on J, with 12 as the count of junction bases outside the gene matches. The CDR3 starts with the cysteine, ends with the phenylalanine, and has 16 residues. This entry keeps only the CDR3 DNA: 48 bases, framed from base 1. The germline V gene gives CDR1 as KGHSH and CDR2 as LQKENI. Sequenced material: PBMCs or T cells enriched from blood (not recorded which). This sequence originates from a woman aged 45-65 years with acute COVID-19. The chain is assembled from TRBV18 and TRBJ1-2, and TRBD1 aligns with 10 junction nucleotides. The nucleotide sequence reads TGTGCCAGCTCACCCATGGGACAGGGGTTTTATGGAGGCTACACCTTC. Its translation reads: CASSPMGQGFYGGYTF. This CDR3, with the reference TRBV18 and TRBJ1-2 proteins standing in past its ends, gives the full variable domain NAGVMQNPRHLVRRRGQEARLRCSPMKGHSHVYWYRQLPEEGLKFMVYLQKENIIDESGMPKERFSAEFPKEGPSILRIQQVVRGDSAAYFCASSPMGQGFYGGYTFGSGTRLTVV.